The source of this T cell receptor (beta chain) is a study of blood T cell repertoires in COVID-19. Across the whole study: The United States, Italy and Spain were the sources of the acute and convalescent COVID-19 samples.

Across about two dozen US areas, participants ranged in age from roughly 18 to 95 years. Looked up from germline, CDR1 is MDHEN and CDR2 is SYDVKM. V was shortened by 8 bases and J by 2 bases, with 10 bases between the two germline ends. The CDR3 contains 12 residues. The repertoire was sequenced with immunoSEQ multiplex PCR; TCRdb's copy has only in-frame clones and lacks some. This table has a few hundred thousand clones, roughly 89% appearing once. In its sample, this clone was seen a few times. The sequence came from a woman aged 40-49 years who had recovered from COVID-19. The rearrangement links TRBV28 to TRBJ2-7; tentative D call: TRBD1 (6 bases). Sequenced sample: PBMCs or T cells enriched from blood (not recorded which). The CDR3 nucleotides read TGTGCCAGCTCGGACAGACCCTACGAGCAGTACTTC. This encodes CASSDRPYEQYF. The whole variable domain, filled in from reference TRBV28 and TRBJ2-7, reads DVKVTQSSRYLVKRTGEKVFLECVQDMDHENMFWYRQDPGLGLRLIYFSYDVKMKEKGDIPEGYSVSREKKERFSLILESASTNQTSMYLCASSDRPYEQYFGPGTRLTVT.